This TCR beta chain was identified during a study of cytomegalovirus exposure and HLA in healthy donors. Overall study context: Around 80 million unique TCRs from HLA-typed donors were held in an early data release.

This clone appeared once. The antigen is not known. PCR used 60 Vbeta primers and 13 Jbeta primers. Profiled with immunoSEQ multiplex PCR; TCRdb holds only in-frame clones, not every one. This sample yields about 130,000 clones, of which 75% to 85% are seen a single time; roughly 2% belongs to the top ten. Study-wide findings and caveats: HLA allele associations emerged for about 16,000 TCR beta sequences in a later analysis, at 0.05 false discovery rate.

Germline-derived CDR1 and CDR2 are SGHTA and FQGTGA. The CDR3 spans 16 residues. V trimming: 8 bases; J trimming: 0 bases; junction bases outside the gene matches: 11. This sequence joins TRBV7-3 and TRBJ2-3, with 7 bases lining up with TRBD1. The clonotype comes from a man between 18 and 29 years old in good health and CMV-seronegative. Sequenced material: PBMCs. In DNA, the CDR3 is TGTGCCAGCTCACGACAGGGCTGGACTAGCACAGATACGCAGTATTTT. Amino acids: CASSRQGWTSTDTQYF.